The 3 T cell receptor beta chains presented below share a single source sample, sequenced in a study of cytomegalovirus exposure and HLA in healthy donors. Primers: 60 Vbeta forward and 13 Jbeta reverse. Some clones are missing from TCRdb's copy, which holds only in-frame ones; the method was immunoSEQ multiplex PCR. The sample lists 150,000 or so clones, roughly 75% seen once, with 1% in the top ten. Sequencing used PBMCs. All receptors derive from a woman in her forties or fifties in good health and CMV-seropositive.

The J gene is TRBJ2-2, the V gene TRBV25-1, with TRBD2 identical over 7 bases. The V and J ends lost 1 base and 5 bases, in that order; junction bases with no gene match: 4. The CDR3 extends over 15 amino acids. Germline-derived CDR1 and CDR2 are MGHDK and SYGVNS. The CDR3 sequence is CASSEWTSSTGELFF. CDR3 bases: TGTGCCAGCAGTGAATGGACTAGTTCGACCGGGGAGCTGTTTTTT.

V and J are TRBV15 and TRBJ2-5; D remains ambiguous. Germline V CDR1 and CDR2: LNHNV, YYDKDF (reference sequence). The CDR3 has 14 residues. V shed 1 base and J shed 4 bases, with 10 bases lying between them. CDR3 in amino acids: CATSRVSRAETQYF. CDR3 in DNA: TGTGCCACCAGCAGAGTGTCTAGAGCAGAGACCCAGTACTTC. Together with reference TRBV15 and TRBJ2-5, the CDR3 gives the full variable domain: DAMVIQNPRYQVTQFGKPVTLSCSQTLNHNVMYWYQQKSSQAPKLLFHYYDKDFNNEADTPDNFQSRRPNTSFCFLDIRSPGLGDTAMYLCATSRVSRAETQYFGPGTRLLVL.

The genes are TRBV19 and TRBJ2-5, with D tentatively TRBD1 (6 bases). This CDR3 spans 15 amino acids. Trimming took off 5 bases at V and 2 bases at J, with 15 bases between the two ends. Germline V lookup: CDR1 LNHDA, CDR2 SQIVND (reference sequence). The CDR3 nucleotides are TGTGCCAGTAGTCCAGGGGCAGGGCAGCAAGAGACCCAGTACTTC. This sequence encodes CASSPGAGQQETQYF.